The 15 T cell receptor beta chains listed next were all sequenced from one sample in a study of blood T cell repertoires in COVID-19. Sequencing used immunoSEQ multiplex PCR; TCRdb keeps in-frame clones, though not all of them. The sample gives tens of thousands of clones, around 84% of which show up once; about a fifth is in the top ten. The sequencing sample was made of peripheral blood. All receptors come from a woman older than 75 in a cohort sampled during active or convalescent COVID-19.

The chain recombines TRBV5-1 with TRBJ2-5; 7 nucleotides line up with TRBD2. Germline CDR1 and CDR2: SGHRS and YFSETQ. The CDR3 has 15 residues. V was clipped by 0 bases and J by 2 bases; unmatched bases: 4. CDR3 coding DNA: TGCGCCAGCAGCTTGGAGAGACTAGCTCAAGAGACCCAGTACTTC. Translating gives CASSLERLAQETQYF.

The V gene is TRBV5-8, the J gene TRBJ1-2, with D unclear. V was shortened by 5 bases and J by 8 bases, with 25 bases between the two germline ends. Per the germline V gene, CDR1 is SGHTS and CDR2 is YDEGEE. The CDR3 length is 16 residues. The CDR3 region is CASRRLSSSFRSGYTF. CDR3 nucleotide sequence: TGTGCCAGCAGACGATTGAGCAGTTCATTTCGTAGCGGCTACACCTTC. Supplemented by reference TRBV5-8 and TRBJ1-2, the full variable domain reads EAGVTQSPTHLIKTRGQQATLRCSPISGHTSVYWYQQALGLGLQFLLWYDEGEERNRGNFPPRFSGRQFPNYSSELNVNALELEDSALYLCASRRLSSSFRSGYTFGSGTRLTVV.

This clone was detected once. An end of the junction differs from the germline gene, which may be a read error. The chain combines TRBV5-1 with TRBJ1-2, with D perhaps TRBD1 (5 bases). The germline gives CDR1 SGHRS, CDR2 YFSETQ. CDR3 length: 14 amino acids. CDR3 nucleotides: TGCGCCAACAGCTTGTCAGGGTTTACCTATGGCTACACCTTC. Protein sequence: CANSLSGFTYGYTF.

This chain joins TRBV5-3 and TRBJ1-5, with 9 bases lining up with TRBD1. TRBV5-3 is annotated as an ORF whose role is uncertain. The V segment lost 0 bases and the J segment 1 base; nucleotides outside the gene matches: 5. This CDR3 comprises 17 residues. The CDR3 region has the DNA TGTGCCAGAAGCTTGGGACAGGGGGGCGACAGCAATCAGCCCCAGCATTTT. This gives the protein CARSLGQGGDSNQPQHF.

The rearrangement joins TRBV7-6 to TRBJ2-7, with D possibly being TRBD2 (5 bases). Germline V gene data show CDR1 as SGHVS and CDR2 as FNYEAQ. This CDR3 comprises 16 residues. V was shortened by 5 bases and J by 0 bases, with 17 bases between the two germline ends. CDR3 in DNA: TGTGCCAGCAGCCCTCGTGAAGCGGTTCTCTCCTACGAGCAGTACTTC. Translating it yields CASSPREAVLSYEQYF.

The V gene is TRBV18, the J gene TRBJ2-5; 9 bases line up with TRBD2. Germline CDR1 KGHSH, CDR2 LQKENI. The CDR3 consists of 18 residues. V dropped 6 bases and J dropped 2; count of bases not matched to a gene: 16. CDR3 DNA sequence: TGTGCCAGCTCCCCCGTCGAGGGGCTGGCGGGAGGGCAAGAGACCCAGTACTTC. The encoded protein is CASSPVEGLAGGQETQYF. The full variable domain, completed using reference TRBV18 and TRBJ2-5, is NAGVMQNPRHLVRRRGQEARLRCSPMKGHSHVYWYRQLPEEGLKFMVYLQKENIIDESGMPKERFSAEFPKEGPSILRIQQVVRGDSAAYFCASSPVEGLAGGQETQYFGPGTRLLVL.

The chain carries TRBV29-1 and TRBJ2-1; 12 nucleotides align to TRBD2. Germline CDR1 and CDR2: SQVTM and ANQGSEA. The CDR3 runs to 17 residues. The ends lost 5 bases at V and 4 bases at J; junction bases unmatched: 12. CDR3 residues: CSVTGLAGGISYNEQFF. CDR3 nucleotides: TGCAGCGTTACGGGGCTAGCGGGAGGGATCTCGTACAATGAGCAGTTCTTC.

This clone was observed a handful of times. The CDR3 loop is CAITNRVNYGYTF. As DNA, the CDR3 is TGTGCCATCACTAACAGGGTTAACTATGGCTACACCTTC. V and J are TRBV10-3 and TRBJ1-2; D may be TRBD1 (6 bases). The V end was cut by 7 bases, the J end by 1 base, with 10 bases between. This CDR3 has 13 amino acids. From germline, CDR1 is ENHRY and CDR2 SYGVKD.

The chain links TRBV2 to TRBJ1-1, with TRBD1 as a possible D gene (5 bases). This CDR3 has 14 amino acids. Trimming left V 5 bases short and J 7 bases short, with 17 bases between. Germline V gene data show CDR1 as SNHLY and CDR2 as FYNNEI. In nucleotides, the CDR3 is TGTGCCAGCAGTCCTCCACGGGGGATAGTTGAAGCTTTCTTT. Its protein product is CASSPPRGIVEAFF.

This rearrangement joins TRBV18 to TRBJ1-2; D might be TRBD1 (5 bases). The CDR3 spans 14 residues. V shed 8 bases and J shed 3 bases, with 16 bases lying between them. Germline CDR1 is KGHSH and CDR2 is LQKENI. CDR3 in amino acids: CASKISQEYYGYTF. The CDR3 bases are TGTGCCAGCAAAATCTCACAGGAGTACTATGGCTACACCTTC.

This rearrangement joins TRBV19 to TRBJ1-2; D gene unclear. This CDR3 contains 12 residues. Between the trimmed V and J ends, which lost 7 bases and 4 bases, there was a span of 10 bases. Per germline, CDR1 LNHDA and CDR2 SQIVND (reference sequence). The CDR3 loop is CASKEQTYGYTF. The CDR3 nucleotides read TGTGCCAGTAAGGAACAGACCTATGGCTACACCTTC.

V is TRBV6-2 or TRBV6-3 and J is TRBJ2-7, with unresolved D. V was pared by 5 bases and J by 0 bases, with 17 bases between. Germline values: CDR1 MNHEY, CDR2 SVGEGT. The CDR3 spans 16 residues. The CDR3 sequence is CASSPDRHLSSYEQYF. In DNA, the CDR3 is TGTGCCAGCAGTCCCGATAGACACCTGAGCTCCTACGAGCAGTACTTC.

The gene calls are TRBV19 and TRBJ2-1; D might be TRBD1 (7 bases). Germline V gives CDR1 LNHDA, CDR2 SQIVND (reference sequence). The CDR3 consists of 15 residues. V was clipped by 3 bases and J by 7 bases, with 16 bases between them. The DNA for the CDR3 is TGTGCCAGTAGTATTCAGGGGGACTCACTAAATGAGCAGTTCTTC. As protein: CASSIQGDSLNEQFF.

The CDR3 nucleotides read TGTGCCAGCAGTGAACCAGGGGGCGCCGGAAACACCATATATTTT. Its protein is CASSEPGGAGNTIYF. The chain links TRBV25-1 to TRBJ1-3, with 8 bases matching TRBD1. Germline assignment: CDR1 MGHDK and CDR2 SYGVNS. The CDR3 spans 15 residues. Trimming at V came to 2 bases and at J to 4 bases, leaving 4 bases not matched to a gene.

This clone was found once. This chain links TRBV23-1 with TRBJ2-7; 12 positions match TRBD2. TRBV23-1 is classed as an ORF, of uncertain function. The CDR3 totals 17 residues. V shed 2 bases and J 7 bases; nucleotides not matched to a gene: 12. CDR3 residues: CASSQLAGGPDRGEQYF. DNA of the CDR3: TGCGCCAGCAGTCAACTAGCGGGAGGGCCGGATCGCGGTGAGCAGTACTTC.